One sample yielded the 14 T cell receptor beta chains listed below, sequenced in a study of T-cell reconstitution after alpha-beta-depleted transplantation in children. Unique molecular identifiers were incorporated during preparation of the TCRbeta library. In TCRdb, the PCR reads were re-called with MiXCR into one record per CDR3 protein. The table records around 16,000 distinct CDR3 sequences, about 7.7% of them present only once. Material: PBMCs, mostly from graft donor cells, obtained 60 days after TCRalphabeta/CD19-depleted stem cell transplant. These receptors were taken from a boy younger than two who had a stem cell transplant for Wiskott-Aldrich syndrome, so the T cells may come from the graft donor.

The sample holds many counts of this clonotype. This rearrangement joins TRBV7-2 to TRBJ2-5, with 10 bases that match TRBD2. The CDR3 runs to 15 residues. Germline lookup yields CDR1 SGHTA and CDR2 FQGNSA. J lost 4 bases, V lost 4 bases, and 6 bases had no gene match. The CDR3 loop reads CASSSLAGARETQYF. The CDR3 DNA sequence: TGTGCCAGCAGCTCTCTAGCGGGAGCCCGAGAGACCCAGTACTTC.

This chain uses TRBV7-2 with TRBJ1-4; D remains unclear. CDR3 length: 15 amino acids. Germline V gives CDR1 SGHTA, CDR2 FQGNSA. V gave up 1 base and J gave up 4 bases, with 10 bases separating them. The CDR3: CASSLVGLINEKLFF. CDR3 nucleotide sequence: TGTGCCAGCAGCTTAGTTGGACTTATTAATGAAAAACTGTTTTTT.

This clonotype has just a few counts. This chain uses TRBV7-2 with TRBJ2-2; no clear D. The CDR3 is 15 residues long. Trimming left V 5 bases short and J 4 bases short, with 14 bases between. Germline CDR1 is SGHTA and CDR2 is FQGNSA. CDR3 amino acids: CASSLALFGTGELFF. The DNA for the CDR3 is TGTGCCAGCAGCCTGGCTCTTTTTGGCACCGGGGAGCTGTTTTTT.

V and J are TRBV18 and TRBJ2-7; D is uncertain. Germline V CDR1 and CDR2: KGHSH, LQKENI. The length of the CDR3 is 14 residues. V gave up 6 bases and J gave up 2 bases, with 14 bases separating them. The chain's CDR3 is CASSPDGLAYEQYF. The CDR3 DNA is TGTGCCAGCTCCCCGGACGGGCTGGCCTACGAGCAGTACTTC.

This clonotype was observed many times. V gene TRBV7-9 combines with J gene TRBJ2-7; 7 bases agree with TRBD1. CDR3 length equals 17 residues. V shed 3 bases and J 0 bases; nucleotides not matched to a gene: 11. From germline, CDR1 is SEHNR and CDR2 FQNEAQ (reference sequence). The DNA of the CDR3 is TGTGCCAGCAGCTTCGGGACAGACCTAAAACACTCCTACGAGCAGTACTTC. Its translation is CASSFGTDLKHSYEQYF. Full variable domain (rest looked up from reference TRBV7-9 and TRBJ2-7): DTGVSQNPRHKITKRGQNVTFRCDPISEHNRLYWYRQTLGQGPEFLTYFQNEAQLEKSRLLSDRFSAERPKGSFSTLEIQRTEQGDSAMYLCASSFGTDLKHSYEQYFGPGTRLTVT.

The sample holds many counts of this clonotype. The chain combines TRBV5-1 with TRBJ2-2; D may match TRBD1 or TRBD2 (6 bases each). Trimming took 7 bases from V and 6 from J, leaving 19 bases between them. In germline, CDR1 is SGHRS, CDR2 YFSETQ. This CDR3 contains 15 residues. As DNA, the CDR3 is TGCGCCAGCGCCTCAACCGGGGGCGCCCCCGGGGAGCTGTTTTTT. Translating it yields CASASTGGAPGELFF.

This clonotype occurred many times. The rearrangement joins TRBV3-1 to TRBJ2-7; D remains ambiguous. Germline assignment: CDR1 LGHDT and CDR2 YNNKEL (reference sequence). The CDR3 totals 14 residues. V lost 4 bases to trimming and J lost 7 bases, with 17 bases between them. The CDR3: CASSPGRIGGEQYF. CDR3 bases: TGTGCCAGCAGCCCGGGCCGTATTGGTGGGGAGCAGTACTTC.

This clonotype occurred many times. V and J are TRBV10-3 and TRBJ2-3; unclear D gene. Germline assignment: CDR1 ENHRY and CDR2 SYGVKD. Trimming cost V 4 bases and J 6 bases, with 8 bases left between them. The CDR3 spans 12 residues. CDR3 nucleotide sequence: TGTGCCATCAGTGGGGTGGTGGATACGCAGTATTTT. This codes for CAISGVVDTQYF.

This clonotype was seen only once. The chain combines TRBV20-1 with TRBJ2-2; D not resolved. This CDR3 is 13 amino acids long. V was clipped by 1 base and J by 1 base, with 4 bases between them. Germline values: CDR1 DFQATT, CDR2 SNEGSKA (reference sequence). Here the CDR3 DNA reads TGCAGTGCTAGAGGGCAGAACACCGGGGAGCTGTTTTTT. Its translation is CSARGQNTGELFF.

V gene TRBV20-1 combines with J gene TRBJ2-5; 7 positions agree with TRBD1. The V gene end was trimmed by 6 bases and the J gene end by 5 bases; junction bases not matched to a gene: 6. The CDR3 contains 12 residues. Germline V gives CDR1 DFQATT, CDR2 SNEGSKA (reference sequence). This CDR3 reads CSAADRNETQYF. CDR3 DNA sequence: TGCAGTGCAGCGGACAGGAATGAGACCCAGTACTTC.

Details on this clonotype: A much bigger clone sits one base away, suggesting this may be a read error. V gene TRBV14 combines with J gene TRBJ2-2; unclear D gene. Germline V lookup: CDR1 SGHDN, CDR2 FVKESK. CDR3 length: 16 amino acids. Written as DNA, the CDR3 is TGTGTCAGCAGCCAAGATAAGTGGGCAAACACCGGGGAGCTGTTTTTT. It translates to CVSSQDKWANTGELFF.

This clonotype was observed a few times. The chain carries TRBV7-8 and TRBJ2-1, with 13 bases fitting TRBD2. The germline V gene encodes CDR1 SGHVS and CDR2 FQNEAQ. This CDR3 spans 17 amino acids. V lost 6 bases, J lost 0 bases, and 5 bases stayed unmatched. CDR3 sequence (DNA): TGTGCCAGCAGGGGGACTAGCGGGGTGAGCTCCTACAATGAGCAGTTCTTC. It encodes CASRGTSGVSSYNEQFF.

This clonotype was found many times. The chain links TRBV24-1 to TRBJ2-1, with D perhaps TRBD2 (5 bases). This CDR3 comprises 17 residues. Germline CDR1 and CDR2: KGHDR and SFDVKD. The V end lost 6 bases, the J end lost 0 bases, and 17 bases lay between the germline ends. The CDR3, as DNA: TGTGCCACCAGTACTACCTCACCGGGAAGCTCCTACAATGAGCAGTTCTTC. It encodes CATSTTSPGSSYNEQFF.

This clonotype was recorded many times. CDR3 nucleotide sequence: TGTGCCAGCAGTTTACTTTTTGACAGGGGTTTGTCTGGCTACACCTTC. Amino acid sequence: CASSLLFDRGLSGYTF. The chain recombines TRBV27 with TRBJ1-2; TRBD1 matches 8 bases. V lost 2 bases, J lost 7 bases, and 12 bases stayed unmatched. In germline, CDR1 is MNHEY, CDR2 SMNVEV (reference sequence). This CDR3 is 16 amino acids long.